The 28 T cell receptor beta chains below were found in one sample sequenced in a study of shared clonotypes between healthy human individuals (dated by TCRdb to the early 2020s). CD8 naive samples were obtained by positive selection for CCR7 among CD45RO-negative cells, yielding a CD45RA+CCR7+ population from which TemRA cells were excluded. Receptors were amplified or captured by the immunoSEQ multiplex PCR assay. Entries here come from immuneACCESS through TCRdb and include only in-frame sequences with V and J called. Some clones fail to appear in such tables; in the studies checked, an unresolved V gene covers under half of the shortfall, and the cause of the remainder is unknown. The sample table holds 650,000 to 800,000 clones, of which about 90% were seen once. The ten largest clonotypes hold roughly 24% of the sample. The source material was naive CD8+ T cells sorted from blood. In the paper's terms, the cell subset or site label means: CD45RA+CCR7+. All receptors derive from a man between 25 and 39 years old in good health.

This sequence joins TRBV19 and TRBJ2-1; tentatively, D is TRBD2 (5 bases). V lost 2 bases and J 14 bases, leaving 10 bases between the germline ends. This CDR3 has 11 residues. The germline CDR1 and CDR2 sequences are LNHDA and SQIVND (reference sequence). The CDR3 nucleotides read TGTGCCAGTAGTATATCTAGCATGAAGTTCTTC. Translating gives CASSISSMKFF.

The chain couples TRBV27 to TRBJ2-6; 9 positions match TRBD2. Germline V gene lookup returns CDR1 MNHEY and CDR2 SMNVEV (reference sequence). The CDR3 covers 18 residues. V trimming: 6 bases; J trimming: 0 bases; junction bases outside the gene matches: 9. The CDR3 spells CASSRLAGPDSGANVLTF. For the CDR3, the DNA is TGTGCCAGCAGCCGTCTAGCGGGACCTGACTCTGGGGCCAACGTCCTGACTTTC.

This CDR3 is CASSSVGRDTGELFF. Written as DNA, the CDR3 is TGTGCCAGCAGCTCAGTCGGGAGGGACACCGGGGAGCTGTTTTTT. The chain joins TRBV5-6 to TRBJ2-2, with 8 nucleotides matching TRBD2. The CDR3 length is 15 residues. Per the germline V gene, CDR1 is SGHDT and CDR2 is YYEEEE. V lost 3 bases, J lost 3 bases, and 4 bases stayed unmatched.

This clone was seen a single time. V and J are TRBV11-2 and TRBJ2-4; 10 bases line up with TRBD2. CDR1 is SGHAT and CDR2 is FQNNGV in the germline V gene. The trim removed 3 bases at V and 0 bases at J, leaving 5 bases unmatched. The CDR3 is 17 residues long. DNA of the CDR3: TGTGCCAGCAGCTTGATACTAGCGGGACTAGCCAAAAACATTCAGTACTTC. Translation: CASSLILAGLAKNIQYF.

The chain recombines TRBV7-9 with TRBJ2-5; 11 positions match TRBD2. There are 15 residues in the CDR3. After removal of 5 bases from V and 5 bases from J, the junction contained 7 bases not matched to a gene. Germline CDR1 and CDR2: SEHNR and FQNEAQ (reference sequence). CDR3 residues: CASSDGLAGRETQYF. In nucleotides, the CDR3 is TGTGCCAGCAGCGATGGACTAGCGGGTCGGGAGACCCAGTACTTC.

The chain links TRBV29-1 to TRBJ2-7; D is possibly TRBD1 (6 bases). Looked up from germline, CDR1 is SQVTM and CDR2 is ANQGSEA. V lost 7 bases and J 3 bases, leaving 16 bases between the germline ends. The CDR3 is made up of 13 amino acids. The CDR3 here is CSARPSGHYEQYF. The CDR3 region has the DNA TGCAGCGCACGACCCTCGGGACACTACGAGCAGTACTTC.

This clone occurred once. The V gene is TRBV5-5, the J gene TRBJ1-5; 12 bases are shared with TRBD1. J was trimmed by 4 bases and V by 5 bases; bases with no gene match: 4. This CDR3 is 15 amino acids long. Germline V gene data show CDR1 as SGHKS and CDR2 as YYEKEE (reference sequence). The CDR3 nucleotides are TGTGCCAGCAGACTGGGACAGGGGGCGAATCAGCCCCAGCATTTT. It is translated as CASRLGQGANQPQHF.

The rearrangement joins TRBV7-9 to TRBJ2-3, with 7 nucleotides matching TRBD1. V lost 7 bases to trimming and J lost 6 bases; unmatched junction nucleotides: 7. The germline V gene encodes CDR1 SEHNR and CDR2 FQNEAQ (reference sequence). The CDR3 runs to 13 residues. The CDR3 is CASTRTGTDTQYF. CDR3 DNA sequence: TGTGCCAGCACCCGGACAGGAACGGATACGCAGTATTTT.

V is TRBV15 and J is TRBJ2-2; D perhaps matches TRBD2 (6 bases). V lost 0 bases, J lost 6 bases, and 11 bases lay in between. The CDR3 length is 15 residues. Germline V gene sequence: CDR1 LNHNV, CDR2 YYDKDF (reference sequence). CDR3 sequence reads: CATSRDYGRPGELFF. CDR3 DNA sequence: TGTGCCACCAGCAGAGATTACGGGAGACCCGGGGAGCTGTTTTTT.

The rearrangement uses TRBV30 and TRBJ1-5; possibly TRBD1 for D (5 bases). The CDR3 spans 15 residues. CDR1 GTSNPN and CDR2 SVGIG come from the germline V gene (reference sequence). Trimming cost V 2 bases and J 2 bases, with 13 bases left between them. CDR3 in DNA: TGTGCCTGGAGTCCGCCCGACAGTCGCAATCAGCCCCAGCATTTT. Its protein product is CAWSPPDSRNQPQHF.

The chain recombines TRBV7-2 with TRBJ2-7, with D perhaps TRBD2 (5 bases). Germline V gene data show CDR1 as SGHTA and CDR2 as FQGNSA. There are 13 residues in the CDR3. Trimming left V 0 bases short and J 4 bases short, with 7 bases between. CDR3 in amino acids: CASSLALVYEQYF. In DNA, the CDR3 is TGTGCCAGCAGCTTAGCACTAGTTTACGAGCAGTACTTC.

This clone was observed a handful of times. This chain connects TRBV10-2 to TRBJ2-7; D is ambiguous. Trimming cost V 4 bases and J 2 bases, with 3 bases left between them. Germline V gene lookup returns CDR1 WSHSY and CDR2 SAAADI. This CDR3 has 11 residues. The CDR3 DNA sequence: TGCGCCAGCAGTGTGGCCTACGAGCAGTACTTC. Translated: CASSVAYEQYF.

Only one count was recorded for this clone. The rearrangement links TRBV25-1 to TRBJ1-2; D perhaps matches TRBD1 (5 bases). CDR1 is MGHDK, CDR2 SYGVNS, per germline. V shed 7 bases and J shed 6 bases, with 15 bases lying between them. The CDR3 is 13 residues long. The CDR3 reads CASTGYEGNGYTF. The CDR3 DNA reads as TGTGCCAGCACTGGATACGAGGGGAATGGCTACACCTTC.

This clone was detected only a few times. The V and J genes are TRBV11-3 and TRBJ2-7; D is uncertain. Germline lookup yields CDR1 SGHNT and CDR2 YENEEA. Deletions cut 1 base from V and 0 bases from J, with 4 bases between. CDR3 size: 13 residues. The chain's CDR3 is CASSLAPSYEQYF. In DNA form, the CDR3 reads TGTGCCAGCAGCTTAGCCCCCTCCTACGAGCAGTACTTC.

V usage is TRBV2 and J usage is TRBJ2-1; D may be TRBD1 or TRBD2 (5 bases each). Between the trimmed V and J ends, which lost 9 bases and 3 bases, there was a span of 9 bases. Germline loops: CDR1 SNHLY, CDR2 FYNNEI. The CDR3 is made up of 12 amino acids. The CDR3 protein is CARRGIYNEQFF. In DNA, the CDR3 is TGTGCCAGGAGGGGTATCTACAATGAGCAGTTCTTC. Using reference TRBV2 and TRBJ2-1 for the parts outside the CDR3, the full variable domain is EPEVTQTPSHQVTQMGQEVILRCVPISNHLYFYWYRQILGQKVEFLVSFYNNEISEKSEIFDDQFSVERPDGSNFTLKIRSTKLEDSAMYFCARRGIYNEQFFGPGTRLTVL.

The V and J genes are TRBV28 and TRBJ2-1, with 8 bases that match TRBD2. After removal of 3 bases from V and 0 bases from J, the junction contained 13 bases not matched to a gene. The CDR3 spans 19 residues. Germline CDR1 MDHEN, CDR2 SYDVKM. CDR3 bases: TGTGCCAGCAGTTTGAGGGGTAGCGGGGTGGATAGCTCCTACAATGAGCAGTTCTTC. This encodes CASSLRGSGVDSSYNEQFF. The full variable domain, in which reference TRBV28 and TRBJ2-1 provide the parts outside the CDR3, is DVKVTQSSRYLVKRTGEKVFLECVQDMDHENMFWYRQDPGLGLRLIYFSYDVKMKEKGDIPEGYSVSREKKERFSLILESASTNQTSMYLCASSLRGSGVDSSYNEQFFGPGTRLTVL.

This clone occurred once. The chain links TRBV19 to TRBJ1-1; a weak D match, TRBD1 (6 bases). The CDR3 is made up of 12 amino acids. CDR1 is LNHDA, CDR2 SQIVND, per germline (reference sequence). The V end lost 6 bases, the J end lost 8 bases, and 13 bases lay between the germline ends. The CDR3 region is CASRGGFREAFF. The CDR3 DNA is TGTGCCAGTAGGGGGGGCTTCCGAGAAGCTTTCTTT. Looking up the rest from reference TRBV19 and TRBJ1-1 gives the full variable domain: DGGITQSPKYLFRKEGQNVTLSCEQNLNHDAMYWYRQDPGQGLRLIYYSQIVNDFQKGDIAEGYSVSREKKESFPLTVTSAQKNPTAFYLCASRGGFREAFFGQGTRLTVV.

This chain links TRBV27 with TRBJ2-7; 10 bases match TRBD2. The CDR3 contains 17 residues. Per the germline V gene, CDR1 is MNHEY and CDR2 is SMNVEV (reference sequence). With 3 bases clipped from V and 6 bases from J, the junction kept 14 bases outside the gene matches. For the CDR3, the DNA is TGTGCCAGCAGTTTTCCTCCAGTAGCGGGAGGAGGTGTCGAGCAGTACTTC. Translation gives CASSFPPVAGGGVEQYF.

This clone showed up just a few times. The chain carries TRBV28 and TRBJ1-1; perhaps TRBD1 as D (5 bases). Germline V CDR1 and CDR2: MDHEN, SYDVKM. This CDR3 is built from 13 residues. Trimming cost V 3 bases and J 1 base, with 6 bases left between them. CDR3 nucleotides: TGTGCCAGCAGTTTTGGGGGGAACACTGAAGCTTTCTTT. Its protein is CASSFGGNTEAFF.

The gene calls are TRBV4-1 and TRBJ1-2; perhaps TRBD1 as D (5 bases). There are 15 residues in the CDR3. In germline, CDR1 is MGHRA, CDR2 YSYEKL. V shed 0 bases and J shed 4 bases, with 12 bases lying between them. The CDR3 nucleotides read TGCGCCAGCAGCCAAGATCGAGGGGCAGGCTATGGCTACACCTTC. Residues: CASSQDRGAGYGYTF.

J is TRBJ1-2 and V is TRBV9, with no clear D. From germline, CDR1 is SGDLS and CDR2 YYNGEE. The V and J ends lost 0 bases and 0 bases respectively, with 15 bases between them. The CDR3 has 17 amino acids. The chain's CDR3 is CASSVGQAVKANYGYTF. The CDR3 DNA is TGTGCCAGCAGCGTAGGCCAGGCGGTTAAAGCTAACTATGGCTACACCTTC. Based on the CDR3 plus reference TRBV9 and TRBJ1-2, the full variable domain is DSGVTQTPKHLITATGQRVTLRCSPRSGDLSVYWYQQSLDQGLQFLIQYYNGEERAKGNILERFSAQQFPDLHSELNLSSLELGDSALYFCASSVGQAVKANYGYTFGSGTRLTVV.

Only a few counts were recorded for this clone. The V gene is TRBV6-5, the J gene TRBJ1-2, with D perhaps TRBD1 (5 bases). This CDR3 has 14 amino acids. Germline CDR1 is MNHEY and CDR2 is SVGAGI. V dropped 3 bases and J dropped 8 bases, with 16 bases sitting between them. DNA for the CDR3: TGTGCCAGCAGTTATTCCCAGGGATTCGGAGGCTACACCTTC. Translation gives CASSYSQGFGGYTF.

The chain employs TRBV28 and TRBJ2-3, with 7 positions matching TRBD1. V shed 5 bases, J shed 2 bases, and the junction held 4 bases outside the gene matches. Per germline, CDR1 MDHEN and CDR2 SYDVKM. The CDR3 loop spans 14 amino acids. CDR3 sequence (DNA): TGTGCCAGCAGTAAGGACAGGACCACAGATACGCAGTATTTT. It codes for CASSKDRTTDTQYF.

V and J are TRBV6-6 and TRBJ2-3; D unclear. Per germline, CDR1 MNHNY and CDR2 SVGAGI (reference sequence). V was clipped by 11 bases and J by 1 base, with 13 bases between them. The CDR3 sequence is 13 residues long. CDR3 coding DNA: TGTGCCGCTCTCCCCGTGGGCACAGATACGCAGTATTTT. Encoded protein: CAALPVGTDTQYF.

This rearrangement joins TRBV11-2 to TRBJ2-7; D is ambiguous. The CDR3 runs to 14 residues. The ends were cut back, 0 bases at V and 1 base at J, with 7 bases in the middle. Germline CDR1 and CDR2: SGHAT and FQNNGV. The CDR3 nucleotides are TGTGCCAGCAGCTTAGAATACGGTTCCTACGAGCAGTACTTC. This codes for CASSLEYGSYEQYF.

The chain couples TRBV10-1 to TRBJ2-7; 7 nucleotides line up with TRBD1. The CDR3 loop spans 15 amino acids. From germline, CDR1 is WNHNN and CDR2 SYGVQD (reference sequence). The J segment lost 0 bases and the V segment lost 4 bases, leaving 6 bases of the junction unmatched. The CDR3 region is CASSVRTGGSYEQYF. CDR3 in DNA: TGCGCCAGCAGTGTTCGGACAGGTGGCTCCTACGAGCAGTACTTC.

V usage is TRBV19 and J usage is TRBJ2-7; TRBD1 agrees at 7 bases. J gave up 4 bases and V 6 bases, and 12 bases lay outside the gene matches. The germline gives CDR1 LNHDA, CDR2 SQIVND (reference sequence). The CDR3 has 15 residues. For the CDR3, the DNA is TGTGCCAGTAGCGCCTCAGGGGGTGTTGGATACGAGCAGTACTTC. It is translated as CASSASGGVGYEQYF.

This chain uses TRBV29-1 with TRBJ2-3; perhaps D is TRBD1 or TRBD2 (5 bases each). Germline V gene data show CDR1 as SQVTM and CDR2 as ANQGSEA. CDR3 length: 18 residues. V was cut by 1 base and J by 0 bases, with 20 bases left in between. CDR3 coding DNA: TGCAGCGTTGAAGGTGAGGCGATGAGGGGATGGAGCACAGATACGCAGTATTTT. Protein: CSVEGEAMRGWSTDTQYF.